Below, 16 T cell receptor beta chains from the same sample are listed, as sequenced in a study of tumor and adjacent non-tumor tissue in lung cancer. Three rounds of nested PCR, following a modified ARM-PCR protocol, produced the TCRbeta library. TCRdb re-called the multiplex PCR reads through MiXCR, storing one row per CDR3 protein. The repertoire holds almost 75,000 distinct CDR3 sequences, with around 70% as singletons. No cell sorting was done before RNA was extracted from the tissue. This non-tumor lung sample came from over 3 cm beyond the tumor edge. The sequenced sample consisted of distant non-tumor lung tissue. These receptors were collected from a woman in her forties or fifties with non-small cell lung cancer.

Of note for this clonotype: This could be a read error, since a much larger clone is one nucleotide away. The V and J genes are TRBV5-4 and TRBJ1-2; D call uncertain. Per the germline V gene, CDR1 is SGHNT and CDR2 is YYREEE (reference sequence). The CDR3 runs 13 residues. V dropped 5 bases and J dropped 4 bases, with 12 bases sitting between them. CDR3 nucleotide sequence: TGTGCCAGCAGTTCACATGGAAGCTATGGCTACACCTTC. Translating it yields CASSSHGSYGYTF.

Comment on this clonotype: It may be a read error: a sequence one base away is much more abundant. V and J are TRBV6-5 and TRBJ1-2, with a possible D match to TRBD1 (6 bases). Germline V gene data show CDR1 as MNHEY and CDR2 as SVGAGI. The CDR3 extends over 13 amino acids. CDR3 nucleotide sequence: TGTGCCAGCATAGGTGTGGGGGCTAATGGCTACGCCTTC. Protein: CASIGVGANGYAF.

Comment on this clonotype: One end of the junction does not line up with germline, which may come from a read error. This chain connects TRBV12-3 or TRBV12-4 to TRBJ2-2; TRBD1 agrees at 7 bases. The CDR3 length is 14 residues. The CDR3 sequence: CASRLQGKSGKLFF. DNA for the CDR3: TGTGCCAGCAGGTTACAGGGGAAATCCGGGAAGCTGTTTTTT.

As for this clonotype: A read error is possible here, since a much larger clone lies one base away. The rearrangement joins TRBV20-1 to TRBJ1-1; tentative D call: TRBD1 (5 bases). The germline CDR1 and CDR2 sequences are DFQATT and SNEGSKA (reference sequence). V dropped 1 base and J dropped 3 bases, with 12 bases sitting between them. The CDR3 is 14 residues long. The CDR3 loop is CSARAGNVYTEAFF. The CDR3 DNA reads TGCAGTGCTAGAGCAGGGAACGTGTACACTGAAGCTTTCTTT.

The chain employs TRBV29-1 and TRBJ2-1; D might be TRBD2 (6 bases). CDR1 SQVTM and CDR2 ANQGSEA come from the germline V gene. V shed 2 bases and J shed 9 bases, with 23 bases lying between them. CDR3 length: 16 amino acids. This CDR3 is CSVETSGSYWGVEQFF. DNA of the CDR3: TGCAGCGTTGAAACTAGTGGGAGTTACTGGGGGGTTGAGCAGTTCTTC.

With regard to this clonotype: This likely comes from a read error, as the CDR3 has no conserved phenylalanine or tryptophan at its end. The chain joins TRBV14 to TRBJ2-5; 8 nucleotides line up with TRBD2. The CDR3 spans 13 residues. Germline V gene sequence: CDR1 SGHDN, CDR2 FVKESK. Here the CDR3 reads CAISQRESETQYS. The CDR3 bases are TGTGCCATCAGCCAGCGGGAGAGTGAAACCCAGTACTCC.

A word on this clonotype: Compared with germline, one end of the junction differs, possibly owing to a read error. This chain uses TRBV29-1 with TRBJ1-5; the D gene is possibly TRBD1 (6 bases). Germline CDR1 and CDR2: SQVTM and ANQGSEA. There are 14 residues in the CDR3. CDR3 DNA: TGCAGCGCCTTGTCGGGGGGCGGCAATCAGCCTCAGCATTTT. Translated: CSALSGGGNQPQHF.

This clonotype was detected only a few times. This CDR3 reads CAWSAGPSSQFF. The CDR3 nucleotides are TGTGCCTGGAGTGCAGGGCCCTCCTCGCAGTTCTTC. This chain uses TRBV30 with TRBJ2-1; the D gene is possibly TRBD1 (5 bases). CDR1 is GTSNPN, CDR2 SVGIG, per germline (reference sequence). CDR3 size: 12 residues. Trimming took off 1 base at V and 12 bases at J, with 13 bases between the two ends.

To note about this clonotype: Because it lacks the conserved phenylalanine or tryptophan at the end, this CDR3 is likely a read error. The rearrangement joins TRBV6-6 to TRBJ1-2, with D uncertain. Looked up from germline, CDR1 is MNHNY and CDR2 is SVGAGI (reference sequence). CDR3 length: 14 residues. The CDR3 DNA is TGTGTCAGCATTTCGGTGGGTCAGTCTTATGGCTACACCCTC. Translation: CVSISVGQSYGYTL.

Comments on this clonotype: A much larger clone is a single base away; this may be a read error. The CDR3 coding sequence is TGCAGCGTGCGGAGGGGGGACGGAACCCAGTACTTC. The encoded protein is CSVRRGDGTQYF. The V and J genes are TRBV29-1 and TRBJ2-5; tentatively, D is TRBD1 or TRBD2 (6 bases each). V was shortened by 6 bases and J by 8 bases, with 16 bases between the two germline ends. This CDR3 spans 12 amino acids. The germline V gene encodes CDR1 SQVTM and CDR2 ANQGSEA.

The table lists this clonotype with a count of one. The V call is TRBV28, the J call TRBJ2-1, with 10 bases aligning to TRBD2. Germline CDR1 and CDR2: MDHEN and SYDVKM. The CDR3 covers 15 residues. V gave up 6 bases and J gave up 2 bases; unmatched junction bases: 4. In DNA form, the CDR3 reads TGTGCCAGCAGCAGCCTAGCGGGAGCCTACAATGAGCAGTTCTTC. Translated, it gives CASSSLAGAYNEQFF.

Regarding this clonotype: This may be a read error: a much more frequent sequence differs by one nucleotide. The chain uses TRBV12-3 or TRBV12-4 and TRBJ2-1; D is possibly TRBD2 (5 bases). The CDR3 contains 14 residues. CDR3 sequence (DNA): TGTGCCAGCAGGAGCGGACGGGATTACAGTGAGCAGTTCTTC. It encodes CASRSGRDYSEQFF.

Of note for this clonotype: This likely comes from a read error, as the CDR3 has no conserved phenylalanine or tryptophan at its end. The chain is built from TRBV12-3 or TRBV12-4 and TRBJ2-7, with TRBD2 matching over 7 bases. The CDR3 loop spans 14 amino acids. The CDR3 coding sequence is TGTGCTAGCAGTGTCGGGGGGACTCCCTACGAGCAGTACCTC. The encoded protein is CASSVGGTPYEQYL.

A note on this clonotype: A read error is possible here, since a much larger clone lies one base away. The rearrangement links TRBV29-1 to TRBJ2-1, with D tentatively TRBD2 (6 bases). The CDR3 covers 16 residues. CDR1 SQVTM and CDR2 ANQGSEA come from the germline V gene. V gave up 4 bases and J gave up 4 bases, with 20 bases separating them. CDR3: CSVVGSEPPSYNEQFF. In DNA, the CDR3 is TGCAGCGTTGTCGGGAGCGAGCCCCCGAGTTACAATGAGCAGTTCTTC.

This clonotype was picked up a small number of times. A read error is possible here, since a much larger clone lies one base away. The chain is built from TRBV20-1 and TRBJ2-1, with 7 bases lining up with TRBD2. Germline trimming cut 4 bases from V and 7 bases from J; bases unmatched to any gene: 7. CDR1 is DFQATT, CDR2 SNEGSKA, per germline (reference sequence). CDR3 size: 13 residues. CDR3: CSATPRLANEQFF. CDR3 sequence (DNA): TGCAGTGCTACACCGAGACTAGCAAATGAGCAGTTCTTC.

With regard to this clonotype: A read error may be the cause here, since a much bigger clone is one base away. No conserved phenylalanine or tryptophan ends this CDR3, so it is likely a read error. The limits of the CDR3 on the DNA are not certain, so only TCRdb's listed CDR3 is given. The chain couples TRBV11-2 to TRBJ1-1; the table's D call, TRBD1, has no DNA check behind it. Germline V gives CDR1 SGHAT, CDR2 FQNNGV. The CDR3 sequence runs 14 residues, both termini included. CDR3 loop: CASSPGAENTEASL.